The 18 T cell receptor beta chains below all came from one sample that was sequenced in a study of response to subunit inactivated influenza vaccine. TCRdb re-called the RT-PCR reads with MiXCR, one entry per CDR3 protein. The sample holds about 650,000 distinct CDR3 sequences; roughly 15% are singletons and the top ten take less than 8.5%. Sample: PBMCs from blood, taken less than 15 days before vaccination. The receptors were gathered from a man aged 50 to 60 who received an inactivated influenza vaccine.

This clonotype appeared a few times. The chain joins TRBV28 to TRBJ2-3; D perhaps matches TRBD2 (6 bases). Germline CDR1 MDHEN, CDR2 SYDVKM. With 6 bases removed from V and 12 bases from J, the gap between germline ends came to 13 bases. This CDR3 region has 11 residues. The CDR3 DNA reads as TGTGCCAGCAGGTTACGGGACTTCCAGTATTTT. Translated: CASRLRDFQYF.

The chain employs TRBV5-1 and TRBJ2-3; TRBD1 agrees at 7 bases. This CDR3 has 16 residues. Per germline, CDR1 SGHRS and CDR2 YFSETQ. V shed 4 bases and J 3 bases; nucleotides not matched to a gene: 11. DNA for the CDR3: TGCGCCAGCAGCCCAGGAGGACAGGTTATGACAGATACGCAGTATTTT. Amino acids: CASSPGGQVMTDTQYF.

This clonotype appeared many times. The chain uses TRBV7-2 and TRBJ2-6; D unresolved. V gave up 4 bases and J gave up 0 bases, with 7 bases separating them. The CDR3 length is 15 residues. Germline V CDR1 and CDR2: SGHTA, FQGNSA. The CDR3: CASSSWGSGANVLTF. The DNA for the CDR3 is TGTGCCAGCAGCTCCTGGGGCTCTGGGGCCAACGTCCTGACTTTC.

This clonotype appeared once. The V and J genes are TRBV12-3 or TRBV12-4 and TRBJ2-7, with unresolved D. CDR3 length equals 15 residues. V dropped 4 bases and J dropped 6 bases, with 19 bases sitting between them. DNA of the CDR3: TGTGCCAGCAGTTCATTGACAAGGGTGTCAGGCGAGCAGTACTTC. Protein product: CASSSLTRVSGEQYF.

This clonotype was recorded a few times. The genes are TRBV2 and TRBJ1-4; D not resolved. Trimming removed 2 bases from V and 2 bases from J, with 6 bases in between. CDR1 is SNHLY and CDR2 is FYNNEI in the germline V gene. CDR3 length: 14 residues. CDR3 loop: CASSERQTNEKLFF. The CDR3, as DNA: TGTGCCAGCAGTGAAAGGCAGACTAATGAAAAACTGTTTTTT.

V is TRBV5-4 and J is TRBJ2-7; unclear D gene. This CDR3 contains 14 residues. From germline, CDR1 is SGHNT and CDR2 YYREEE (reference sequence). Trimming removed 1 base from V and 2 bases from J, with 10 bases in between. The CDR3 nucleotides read TGTGCCAGCAGCTTGAACAGTAAGGCCTACGAGCAGTACTTC. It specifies CASSLNSKAYEQYF.

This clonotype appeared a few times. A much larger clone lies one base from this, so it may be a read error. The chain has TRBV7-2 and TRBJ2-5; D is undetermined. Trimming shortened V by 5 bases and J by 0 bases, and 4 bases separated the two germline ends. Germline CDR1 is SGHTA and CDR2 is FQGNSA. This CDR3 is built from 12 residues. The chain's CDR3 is CASSMYQETQYF. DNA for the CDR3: TGTGCCAGCAGCATGTACCAAGAGACCCAGTACTTC.

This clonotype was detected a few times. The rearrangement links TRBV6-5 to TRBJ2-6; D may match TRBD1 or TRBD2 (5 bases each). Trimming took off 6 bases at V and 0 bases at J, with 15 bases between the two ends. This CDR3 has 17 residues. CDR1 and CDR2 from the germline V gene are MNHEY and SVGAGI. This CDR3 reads CASSYRDVRSGANVLTF. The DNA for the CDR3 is TGTGCCAGCAGCTACCGGGACGTACGCTCTGGGGCCAACGTCCTGACTTTC.

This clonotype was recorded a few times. The CDR3 DNA follows: TGTGCCATCAGTGAAGGGACGGTGAGCTCCTACGAGCAGTACTTC. Its protein is CAISEGTVSSYEQYF. The chain couples TRBV10-3 to TRBJ2-7; the D gene could be TRBD1 or TRBD2 (5 bases each). The V end lost 3 bases, the J end lost 0 bases, and 12 bases lay between the germline ends. The germline V gene encodes CDR1 ENHRY and CDR2 SYGVKD. This CDR3 region has 15 residues.

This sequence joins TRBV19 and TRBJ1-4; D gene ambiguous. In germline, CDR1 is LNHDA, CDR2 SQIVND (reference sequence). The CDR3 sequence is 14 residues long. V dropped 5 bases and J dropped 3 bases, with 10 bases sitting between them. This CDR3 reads CASSGRRANEKLFF. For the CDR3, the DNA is TGTGCCAGTAGTGGAAGGAGGGCTAATGAAAAACTGTTTTTT.

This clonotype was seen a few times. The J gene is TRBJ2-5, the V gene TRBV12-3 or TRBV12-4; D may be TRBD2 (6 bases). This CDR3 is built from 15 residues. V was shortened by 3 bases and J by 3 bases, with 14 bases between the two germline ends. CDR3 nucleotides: TGTGCCAGCAGTTTTGGTACGGGGGTGGAAGAGACCCAGTACTTC. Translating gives CASSFGTGVEETQYF.

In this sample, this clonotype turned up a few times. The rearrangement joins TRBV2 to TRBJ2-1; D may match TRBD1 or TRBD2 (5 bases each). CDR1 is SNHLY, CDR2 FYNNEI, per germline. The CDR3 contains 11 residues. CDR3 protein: CARGRNNEQFF. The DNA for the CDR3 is TGTGCTCGGGGACGGAACAATGAGCAGTTCTTC.

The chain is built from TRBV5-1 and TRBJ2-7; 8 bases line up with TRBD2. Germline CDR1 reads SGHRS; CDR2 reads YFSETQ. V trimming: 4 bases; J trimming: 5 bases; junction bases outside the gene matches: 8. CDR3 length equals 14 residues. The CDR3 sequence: CASSRTSNGDEQYF. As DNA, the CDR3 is TGCGCCAGCAGCAGGACTAGCAATGGTGACGAGCAGTACTTC.

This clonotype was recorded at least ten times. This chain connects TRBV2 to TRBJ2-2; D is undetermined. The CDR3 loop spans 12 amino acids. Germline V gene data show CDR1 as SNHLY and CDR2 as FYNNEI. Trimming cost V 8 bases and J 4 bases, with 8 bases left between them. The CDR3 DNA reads TGTGCCAGCGTGGGCGCCACCGGGGAGCTGTTTTTT. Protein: CASVGATGELFF.

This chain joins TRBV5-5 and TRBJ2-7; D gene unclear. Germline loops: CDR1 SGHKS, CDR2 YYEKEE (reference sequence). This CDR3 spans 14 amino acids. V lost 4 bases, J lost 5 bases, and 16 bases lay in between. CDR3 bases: TGTGCCAGCAGCCTGAACCCTTCTGTCGACGAGCAGTACTTC. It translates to CASSLNPSVDEQYF.

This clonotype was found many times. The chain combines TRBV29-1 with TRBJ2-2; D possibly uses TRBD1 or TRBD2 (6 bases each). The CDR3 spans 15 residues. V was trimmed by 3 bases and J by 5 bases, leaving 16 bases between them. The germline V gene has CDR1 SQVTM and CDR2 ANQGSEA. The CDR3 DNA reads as TGCAGCGTTGAGCTTCCCCGGGGGCGAACCGGGGAGCTGTTTTTT. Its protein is CSVELPRGRTGELFF.

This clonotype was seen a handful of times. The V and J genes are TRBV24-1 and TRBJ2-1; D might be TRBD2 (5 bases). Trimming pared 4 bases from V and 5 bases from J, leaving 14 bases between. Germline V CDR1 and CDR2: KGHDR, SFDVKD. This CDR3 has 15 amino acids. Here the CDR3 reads CATSDRSRGNNEQFF. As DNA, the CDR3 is TGTGCCACCAGTGACCGCTCCCGGGGTAACAATGAGCAGTTCTTC.

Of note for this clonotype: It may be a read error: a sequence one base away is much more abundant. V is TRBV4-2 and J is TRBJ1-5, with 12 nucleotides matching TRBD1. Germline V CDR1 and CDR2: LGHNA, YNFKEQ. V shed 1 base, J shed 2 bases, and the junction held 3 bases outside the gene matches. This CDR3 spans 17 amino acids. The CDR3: CASSQGGTGGCNQPQHF. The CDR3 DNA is TGTGCCAGCAGCCAAGGCGGGACAGGGGGCTGCAATCAGCCCCAGCATTTT.